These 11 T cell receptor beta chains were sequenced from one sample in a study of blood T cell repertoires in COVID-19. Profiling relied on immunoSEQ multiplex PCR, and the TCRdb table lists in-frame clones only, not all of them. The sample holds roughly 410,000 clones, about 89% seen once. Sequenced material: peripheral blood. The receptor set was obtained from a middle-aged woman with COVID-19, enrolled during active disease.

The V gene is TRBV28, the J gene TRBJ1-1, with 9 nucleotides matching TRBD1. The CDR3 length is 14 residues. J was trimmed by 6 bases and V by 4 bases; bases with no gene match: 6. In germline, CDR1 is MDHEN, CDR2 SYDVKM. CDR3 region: CASSWTGDKAEAFF. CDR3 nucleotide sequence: TGTGCCAGCAGTTGGACAGGGGATAAAGCTGAAGCTTTCTTT.

The CDR3 loop reads CASSVDPRGRVTDTQYF. In DNA form, the CDR3 reads TGTGCCAGCAGCGTAGATCCCAGGGGGCGCGTCACAGATACGCAGTATTTT. The rearrangement uses TRBV9 and TRBJ2-3; 8 nucleotides match TRBD1. CDR1 and CDR2 (germline): SGDLS, YYNGEE. This CDR3 comprises 17 residues. Trimming removed 0 bases from V and 2 bases from J; junction bases left unmatched: 8. Based on the CDR3 plus reference TRBV9 and TRBJ2-3, the full variable domain is DSGVTQTPKHLITATGQRVTLRCSPRSGDLSVYWYQQSLDQGLQFLIQYYNGEERAKGNILERFSAQQFPDLHSELNLSSLELGDSALYFCASSVDPRGRVTDTQYFGPGTRLTVL.

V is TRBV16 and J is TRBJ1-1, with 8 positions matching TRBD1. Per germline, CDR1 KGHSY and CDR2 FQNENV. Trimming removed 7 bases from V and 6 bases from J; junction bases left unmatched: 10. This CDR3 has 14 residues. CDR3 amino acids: CASTLGQGIAEAFF. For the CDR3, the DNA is TGTGCCAGCACCCTTGGACAGGGAATAGCTGAAGCTTTCTTT.

CDR3 sequence reads: CASSPRQGSYEQYF. CDR3 nucleotide sequence: TGTGCCAGCTCACCACGACAGGGGTCCTACGAGCAGTACTTC. V is TRBV18 and J is TRBJ2-7; 8 nucleotides line up with TRBD1. The length of the CDR3 is 14 residues. The V gene's germline CDR1 is KGHSH and CDR2 LQKENI. Trimming removed 1 base from V and 1 base from J; junction bases left unmatched: 0.

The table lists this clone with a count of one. CDR3 loop: CASSLRLTGLTDTQYF. The CDR3 nucleotides are TGTGCCAGCAGTCTGAGATTGACAGGGCTGACAGATACGCAGTATTTT. The genes are TRBV27 and TRBJ2-3, with 7 bases identical to TRBD1. CDR3 length: 16 residues. Trimming removed 5 bases from V and 3 bases from J; junction bases left unmatched: 11. CDR1 is MNHEY, CDR2 SMNVEV, per germline (reference sequence).

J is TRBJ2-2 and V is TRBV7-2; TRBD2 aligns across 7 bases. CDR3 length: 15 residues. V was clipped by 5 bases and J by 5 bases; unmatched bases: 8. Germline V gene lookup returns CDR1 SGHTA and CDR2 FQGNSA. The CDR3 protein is CASSPTRAGTGELFF. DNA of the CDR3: TGTGCCAGCAGCCCAACGAGAGCGGGAACCGGGGAGCTGTTTTTT.

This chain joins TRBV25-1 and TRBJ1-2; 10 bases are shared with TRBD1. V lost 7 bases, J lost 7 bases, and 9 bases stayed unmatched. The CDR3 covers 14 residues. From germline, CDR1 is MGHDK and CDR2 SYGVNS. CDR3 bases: TGTGCCAGCACAACGGGACAGGGGAGGGGTGGCTACACCTTC. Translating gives CASTTGQGRGGYTF.

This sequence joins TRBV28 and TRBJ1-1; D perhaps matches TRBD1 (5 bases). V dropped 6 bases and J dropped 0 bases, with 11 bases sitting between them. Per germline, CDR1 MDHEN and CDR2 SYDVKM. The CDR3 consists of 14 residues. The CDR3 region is CASSWRGLNTEAFF. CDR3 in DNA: TGTGCCAGCAGCTGGAGGGGTCTGAACACTGAAGCTTTCTTT.

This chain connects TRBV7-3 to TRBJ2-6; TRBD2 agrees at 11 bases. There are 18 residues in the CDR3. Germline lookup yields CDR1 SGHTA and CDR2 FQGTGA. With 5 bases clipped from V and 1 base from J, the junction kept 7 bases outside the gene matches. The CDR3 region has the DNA TGTGCCAGCAGCCGGACTAGCGGGTTCCATTCTGGGGCCAACGTCCTGACTTTC. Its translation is CASSRTSGFHSGANVLTF.

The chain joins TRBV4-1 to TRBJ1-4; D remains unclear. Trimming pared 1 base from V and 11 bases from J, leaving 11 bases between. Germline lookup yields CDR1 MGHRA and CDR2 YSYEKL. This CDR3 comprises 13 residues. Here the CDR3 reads CASSQVGTAKLFF. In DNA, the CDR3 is TGCGCCAGCAGCCAAGTAGGCACAGCCAAACTGTTTTTT.

The CDR3 DNA reads as TGTGCCAGCAGTGAATTGGGGGGAGCTTCGGTCTATGGCTACACCTTC. It translates to CASSELGGASVYGYTF. This chain joins TRBV25-1 and TRBJ1-2; D is possibly TRBD1 (5 bases). Looked up from germline, CDR1 is MGHDK and CDR2 is SYGVNS. The CDR3 consists of 16 residues. Deletions cut 1 base from V and 4 bases from J, with 16 bases between.